These 9 T cell receptor beta chains were all obtained from the same sample, sequenced in a study of early T cells in non-severe SARS-CoV-2 infection. One entry per CDR3 protein, called by TCRdb with MiXCR from the 5' RACE reads. Of around 57,000 distinct CDR3 sequences listed, 5.5% to 7.5% are singletons. The sequenced material came from whole blood. The receptor set was obtained from an adult who was a healthcare worker with PCR-confirmed SARS-CoV-2 infection or an uninfected control (not recorded which).

The chain links TRBV5-6 to TRBJ1-5; weak D call: TRBD1 (5 bases). CDR3 length: 15 amino acids. V lost 1 base, J lost 4 bases, and 12 bases lay in between. From germline, CDR1 is SGHDT and CDR2 YYEEEE. The CDR3 region has the DNA TGTGCCAGCAGCTTGAACAGGAGGGATAATCAGCCCCAGCATTTT. This sequence encodes CASSLNRRDNQPQHF.

This clonotype was detected ten times or more. V gene TRBV7-2 combines with J gene TRBJ2-5; D unclear. Trimming cost V 3 bases and J 1 base, with 9 bases left between them. CDR3 size: 14 residues. Germline loops: CDR1 SGHTA, CDR2 FQGNSA. The CDR3 protein is CASSLPVGQETQYF. CDR3 bases: TGTGCCAGCAGCTTGCCAGTTGGCCAAGAGACCCAGTACTTC.

This clonotype has just a few counts. The chain has TRBV4-3 and TRBJ2-7; either TRBD1 or TRBD2 may supply D (6 bases each). CDR3 length: 16 residues. V shed 0 bases and J shed 4 bases, with 16 bases lying between them. Germline V gives CDR1 LGHNA, CDR2 YSLEER. The CDR3 loop is CASSQDLVGGGYEQYF. In DNA form, the CDR3 reads TGCGCCAGCAGCCAAGACTTGGTAGGAGGGGGTTACGAGCAGTACTTC.

This clonotype was seen at least ten times. This chain links TRBV6-2 or TRBV6-3 with TRBJ1-5, with 8 bases fitting TRBD1. Looked up from germline, CDR1 is MNHEY and CDR2 is SVGEGT. The CDR3 is made up of 16 amino acids. Trimming took 5 bases from V and 1 from J; bases not matched to a gene: 7. The DNA for the CDR3 is TGTGCCAGCAGTCCACCTGGACAGGGCAGCAATCAGCCCCAGCATTTT. Its translation is CASSPPGQGSNQPQHF.

The gene calls are TRBV28 and TRBJ2-4; weak D call: TRBD2 (5 bases). The CDR3 contains 15 residues. Germline CDR1 is MDHEN and CDR2 is SYDVKM. V lost 4 bases to trimming and J lost 5 bases, with 15 bases between them. CDR3 sequence reads: CASSSGKGVENIQYF. The CDR3 DNA follows: TGTGCCAGCAGTTCCGGAAAGGGAGTTGAAAACATTCAGTACTTC.

This clonotype was observed a handful of times. The chain has TRBV5-4 and TRBJ2-1; 11 bases map to TRBD1. CDR1 SGHNT and CDR2 YYREEE come from the germline V gene (reference sequence). J lost 8 bases, V lost 3 bases, and 4 bases had no gene match. The length of the CDR3 is 14 residues. The CDR3 DNA reads as TGTGCCAGCAGCTACGGACAGGGGGCGTATGAGCAGTTCTTC. Protein sequence: CASSYGQGAYEQFF.

In this sample, this clonotype turned up many times. The chain carries TRBV7-2 and TRBJ1-6; D might be TRBD1 (5 bases). The germline gives CDR1 SGHTA, CDR2 FQGNSA. V lost 5 bases and J 7 bases, leaving 15 bases between the germline ends. The CDR3 runs 15 residues. The CDR3 nucleotides are TGTGCCAGCAGCAACGGACACAACCCCAATTCACCCCTCCACTTT. This translates into CASSNGHNPNSPLHF. The whole variable domain, remainder taken from reference TRBV7-2 and TRBJ1-6, is GAGVSQSPSNKVTEKGKDVELRCDPISGHTALYWYRQSLGQGLEFLIYFQGNSAPDKSGLPSDRFSAERTGGSVSTLTIQRTQQEDSAVYLCASSNGHNPNSPLHFGNGTRLTVT.

The chain couples TRBV28 to TRBJ2-4, with D tentatively TRBD1 or TRBD2 (5 bases each). V was shortened by 2 bases and J by 2 bases, with 10 bases between the two germline ends. In germline, CDR1 is MDHEN, CDR2 SYDVKM. The CDR3 totals 15 residues. The CDR3 reads CASSLEGKSKNIQYF. The CDR3 bases are TGTGCCAGCAGTTTAGAGGGGAAATCCAAAAACATTCAGTACTTC.

This clonotype has ten or more counts. The chain couples TRBV7-9 to TRBJ2-1; D remains unclear. Germline V gene data show CDR1 as SEHNR and CDR2 as FQNEAQ (reference sequence). Trimming removed 7 bases from V and 0 bases from J, with 7 bases in between. CDR3 size: 13 residues. CDR3 sequence: CASTWGSYNEQFF. For the CDR3, the DNA is TGTGCCAGCACTTGGGGCTCCTACAATGAGCAGTTCTTC. The whole variable domain, remainder taken from reference TRBV7-9 and TRBJ2-1, is DTGVSQNPRHKITKRGQNVTFRCDPISEHNRLYWYRQTLGQGPEFLTYFQNEAQLEKSRLLSDRFSAERPKGSFSTLEIQRTEQGDSAMYLCASTWGSYNEQFFGPGTRLTVL.